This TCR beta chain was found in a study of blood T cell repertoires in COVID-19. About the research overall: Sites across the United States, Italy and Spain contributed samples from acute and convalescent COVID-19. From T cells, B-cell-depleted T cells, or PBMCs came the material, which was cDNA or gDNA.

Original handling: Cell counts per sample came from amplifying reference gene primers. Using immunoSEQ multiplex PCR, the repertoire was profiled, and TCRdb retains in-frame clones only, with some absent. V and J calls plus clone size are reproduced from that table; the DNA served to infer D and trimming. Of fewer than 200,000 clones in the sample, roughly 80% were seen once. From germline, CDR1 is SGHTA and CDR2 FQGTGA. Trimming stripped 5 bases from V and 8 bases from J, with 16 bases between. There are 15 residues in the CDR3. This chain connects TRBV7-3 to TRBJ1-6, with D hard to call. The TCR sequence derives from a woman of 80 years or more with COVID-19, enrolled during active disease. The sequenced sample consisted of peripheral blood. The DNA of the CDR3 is TGTGCCAGCAGCCCAGGTGGAGGGATGGATTCACCCCTCCACTTT. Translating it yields CASSPGGGMDSPLHF.